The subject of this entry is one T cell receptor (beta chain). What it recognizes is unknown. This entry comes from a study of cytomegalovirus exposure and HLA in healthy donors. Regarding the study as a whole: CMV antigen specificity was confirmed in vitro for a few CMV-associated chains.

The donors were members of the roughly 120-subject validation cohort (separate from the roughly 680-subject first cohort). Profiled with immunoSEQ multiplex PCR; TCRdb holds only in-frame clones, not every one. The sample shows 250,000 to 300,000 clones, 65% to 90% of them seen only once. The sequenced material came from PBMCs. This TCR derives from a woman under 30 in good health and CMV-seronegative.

Here the CDR3 reads CSVGGQANYGYTF. The CDR3 bases are TGCAGCGTTGGGGGACAGGCTAACTATGGCTACACCTTC. The V and J genes are TRBV29-1 and TRBJ1-2, with 8 bases lining up with TRBD1. The germline gives CDR1 SQVTM, CDR2 ANQGSEA. V was pared by 4 bases and J by 0 bases, with 1 base of the junction left unmatched. The CDR3 has 13 residues.